This TCR beta chain came from a study of graft-versus-host responses after intestinal transplantation. Only a few counts were recorded for this clone. Trimming took off 4 bases at V and 2 bases at J, with 9 bases between the two ends. The CDR3 covers 14 residues. Germline lookup yields CDR1 MNHEY and CDR2 SVGAGI. The method was immunoSEQ multiplex PCR; TCRdb's version includes in-frame clones alone and lacks a portion of them. Of 80,000 or so clones listed, roughly 90% are singletons. The TCR comes from a human patient who received an intestinal transplant, so some T cells may come from the graft donor. The chain couples TRBV6-5 to TRBJ1-3; D is possibly TRBD1 (6 bases). The material sequenced was PBMCs, taken 98 days after intestinal transplantation. The CDR3 DNA sequence: TGTGCCAGCAGTTTCCGACAGGCTGGAAACACCATATATTTT. This translates into CASSFRQAGNTIYF.